Presented here are 24 T cell receptor beta chains from one specimen sequenced in a study of cytomegalovirus exposure and HLA in healthy donors. It was with 60 Vbeta and 13 Jbeta primers that the PCR ran. Data came from immunoSEQ multiplex PCR; TCRdb stores just in-frame clones and leaves some out. The sample has about 160,000 clones; roughly 79% are singletons. Material for sequencing was PBMCs. These TCRs come from a woman between 50 and 59 years old in good health and CMV-seropositive.

On this clone itself: The junction departs from germline at one end; a sequencing error may be responsible. The rearrangement links TRBV5-4 to TRBJ1-1; TRBD1 matches at 7 bases. Germline lookup yields CDR1 SGHNT and CDR2 YYREEE (reference sequence). This CDR3 contains 14 residues. The CDR3 sequence is CASSSPQGNAEAFF. The CDR3 DNA reads as TGTGCCAGCAGCTCACCACAGGGGAACGCTGAAGCTTTCTTT.

CDR3 sequence reads: CASSYGTANEAFF. In DNA, the CDR3 is TGTGCCAGCAGCTACGGGACAGCCAATGAAGCTTTCTTT. V gene TRBV7-8 combines with J gene TRBJ1-1; TRBD1 agrees at 7 bases. V shed 4 bases, J shed 7 bases, and the junction held 6 bases outside the gene matches. CDR1 is SGHVS and CDR2 is FQNEAQ in the germline V gene. CDR3 length equals 13 residues.

The chain recombines TRBV10-2 with TRBJ2-7; 13 bases map to TRBD2. Per germline, CDR1 WSHSY and CDR2 SAAADI. The trim removed 4 bases at V and 1 base at J, leaving 19 bases unmatched. CDR3 length: 21 amino acids. Here the CDR3 reads CASSARRTSGGFSRFSYEQYF. CDR3 coding DNA: TGCGCCAGCAGTGCCCGCAGGACTAGCGGGGGATTCAGCAGGTTTTCCTACGAGCAGTACTTC.

This chain joins TRBV12-5 and TRBJ2-7, with TRBD1 matching 9 bases. Per germline, CDR1 LGHNT and CDR2 FRNRAP. V lost 6 bases to trimming and J lost 3 bases; unmatched junction nucleotides: 9. The CDR3 consists of 15 residues. The CDR3 loop reads CASGGTGGPLYEQYF. The DNA of the CDR3 is TGTGCTAGTGGGGGAACAGGGGGCCCCCTCTACGAGCAGTACTTC.

The V call is TRBV7-9, the J call TRBJ2-5; 11 bases are a match to TRBD1. Germline lookup yields CDR1 SEHNR and CDR2 FQNEAQ (reference sequence). The junction had 3 bases not matched to a gene; V was cut back by 4 bases and J by 2 bases. This CDR3 region has 15 residues. The CDR3 coding sequence is TGTGCCAGCAGCTGGACAGGGGGCAAACAAGAGACCCAGTACTTC. Its translation is CASSWTGGKQETQYF.

The chain has TRBV29-1 and TRBJ2-5, with 10 bases identical to TRBD1. From germline, CDR1 is SQVTM and CDR2 ANQGSEA. Unmatched junction bases numbered 8, after V lost 4 bases and J lost 3 bases. The CDR3 totals 15 residues. CDR3 sequence (DNA): TGCAGCGTTGGGGATCCCGGGACAGGGGAAGAGACCCAGTACTTC. It encodes CSVGDPGTGEETQYF.

The chain has TRBV2 and TRBJ1-4; TRBD1 matches 7 bases. J lost 0 bases, V lost 4 bases, and 5 bases had no gene match. The V gene's germline CDR1 is SNHLY and CDR2 FYNNEI. The CDR3 consists of 16 residues. The CDR3 coding sequence is TGTGCCAGCAGTGGGGGACAGACCTCAACTAATGAAAAACTGTTTTTT. It translates to CASSGGQTSTNEKLFF.

The chain employs TRBV9 and TRBJ1-1, with TRBD1 matching over 10 bases. The CDR3 totals 15 residues. V lost 3 bases, J lost 4 bases, and 6 bases stayed unmatched. Germline V gives CDR1 SGDLS, CDR2 YYNGEE. The CDR3 DNA reads TGTGCCAGCAGCGCGGGACAGGGGTTAGGCACTGAAGCTTTCTTT. Encoded protein: CASSAGQGLGTEAFF.

V is TRBV9 and J is TRBJ2-7, with a possible D match to TRBD2 (5 bases). V lost 0 bases to trimming and J lost 4 bases, with 11 bases between them. The CDR3 spans 14 residues. Germline V gives CDR1 SGDLS, CDR2 YYNGEE. CDR3 protein: CASSVGLGVYEQYF. As DNA, the CDR3 is TGTGCCAGCAGCGTAGGGCTGGGAGTGTACGAGCAGTACTTC. Filled out from reference TRBV9 and TRBJ2-7, the complete variable domain reads DSGVTQTPKHLITATGQRVTLRCSPRSGDLSVYWYQQSLDQGLQFLIQYYNGEERAKGNILERFSAQQFPDLHSELNLSSLELGDSALYFCASSVGLGVYEQYFGPGTRLTVT.

V and J are TRBV5-1 and TRBJ1-1, with D perhaps matching TRBD1 (6 bases). Per the germline V gene, CDR1 is SGHRS and CDR2 is YFSETQ. This CDR3 has 15 residues. Deletions cut 6 bases from V and 1 base from J, with 16 bases between. The CDR3, as DNA: TGCGCCAGCACCACCCAGGGGACGGCGAACACTGAAGCTTTCTTT. The encoded protein is CASTTQGTANTEAFF.

This chain links TRBV5-5 with TRBJ1-2; 9 bases match TRBD1. This CDR3 is built from 14 residues. Germline lookup yields CDR1 SGHKS and CDR2 YYEKEE (reference sequence). Trimming removed 6 bases from V and 4 bases from J; junction bases left unmatched: 7. The CDR3 reads CASIPGQGSYGYTF. As DNA, the CDR3 is TGTGCCAGCATACCGGGACAGGGAAGCTATGGCTACACCTTC.

This clone was seen a handful of times. This rearrangement joins TRBV4-3 to TRBJ1-3; perhaps TRBD1 as D (6 bases). V was clipped by 0 bases and J by 5 bases, with 11 bases between them. The germline CDR1 and CDR2 sequences are LGHNA and YSLEER. This CDR3 contains 15 residues. CDR3 bases: TGCGCCAGCAGCCAAGATGCCAGGGGAAGAAACACCATATATTTT. As protein: CASSQDARGRNTIYF.

The chain has TRBV4-1 and TRBJ2-1, with D possibly matching TRBD1 (5 bases). V was trimmed by 3 bases and J by 1 base, leaving 13 bases between them. This CDR3 is built from 16 residues. In germline, CDR1 is MGHRA, CDR2 YSYEKL. This chain's CDR3 is CASSQATGISYNEQFF. CDR3 in DNA: TGCGCCAGCAGCCAGGCCACAGGCATATCCTACAATGAGCAGTTCTTC.

The chain combines TRBV4-2 with TRBJ2-1; 8 positions match TRBD1. Per germline, CDR1 LGHNA and CDR2 YNFKEQ. The CDR3 has 15 residues. V shed 0 bases and J 7 bases; nucleotides not matched to a gene: 5. This CDR3 reads CASSQETTGENEQFF. The CDR3 coding sequence is TGTGCCAGCAGCCAAGAAACGACAGGGGAGAATGAGCAGTTCTTC.

The chain carries TRBV10-3 and TRBJ1-5; 9 bases line up with TRBD1. The CDR3 has 15 amino acids. CDR1 ENHRY and CDR2 SYGVKD come from the germline V gene. V was pared by 4 bases and J by 5 bases, with 6 bases of the junction left unmatched. CDR3 loop: CAISVGQGLDQPQHF. CDR3 coding DNA: TGTGCCATCAGTGTGGGACAGGGCCTTGATCAGCCCCAGCATTTT.

This clone was found a few times. This chain uses TRBV2 with TRBJ2-5, with D possibly being TRBD2 (5 bases). Gene TRBJ2-7 matches the end of the DNA better, so the J call may be wrong. The CDR3 spans 13 residues. The V gene's germline CDR1 is SNHLY and CDR2 FYNNEI. The CDR3 sequence: CASSRRSSYEQYF. CDR3 nucleotide sequence: TGTGCCAGCAGTAGGAGGAGCTCCTACGAGCAGTACTTC.

The gene calls are TRBV4-3 and TRBJ2-3; TRBD2 matches at 14 bases. J lost 2 bases, V lost 1 base, and 8 bases had no gene match. Germline V CDR1 and CDR2: LGHNA, YSLEER. CDR3 length: 19 residues. DNA of the CDR3: TGCGCCAGCAGCCAAGGGACTAGCGGGGGGACGCCTTACACAGATACGCAGTATTTT. It codes for CASSQGTSGGTPYTDTQYF.

The chain uses TRBV1 and TRBJ2-7; the D call in the table, TRBD2, was not verified against the DNA. TRBV1 is shown as a pseudogene. This CDR3 region has 20 residues. The CDR3 protein is CTSSQDTGLEPDGTSYEQYF. The CDR3 nucleotides are TGCACCAGCAGCCAAGATACGGGACTGGAACCAGACGGGACTAGCTACGAGCAGTACTTC.

This clone was seen a handful of times. The chain uses TRBV6-1 and TRBJ1-1; no clear D. Germline CDR1 MNHNS, CDR2 SASEGT. V was trimmed by 9 bases and J by 5 bases, leaving 22 bases between them. The CDR3 consists of 15 residues. This CDR3 reads CASSETGGRLTEAFF. The CDR3 nucleotides read TGTGCCAGTAGCGAAACTGGCGGGAGACTGACTGAAGCTTTCTTT.

In the case of this clone: The conserved phenylalanine or tryptophan normally closing the CDR3 is absent here, so this likely arose from a read error. J is TRBJ1-1 and V is TRBV6-5; no definite D call. The V gene lost 2 bases and the J gene lost 1 base, with 11 bases spanning the gap. CDR1 and CDR2 (germline): MNHEY, SVGAGI. The CDR3 has 15 amino acids. CDR3 in DNA: TGTGCCAGCAGTTACCGACCGCGGGGGAACACTGAAGCTTTCGTT. It codes for CASSYRPRGNTEAFV.

The V call is TRBV18, the J call TRBJ1-1; D is uncertain. The CDR3 loop spans 12 amino acids. V was cut by 3 bases and J by 6 bases, with 8 bases left in between. Germline loops: CDR1 KGHSH, CDR2 LQKENI. The DNA for the CDR3 is TGTGCCAGCTCACCGGGAGGCCCTGAAGCTTTCTTT. Translated: CASSPGGPEAFF.

This rearrangement joins TRBV6-5 to TRBJ1-1; tentatively, D is TRBD1 (5 bases). The CDR3 consists of 14 residues. Germline assignment: CDR1 MNHEY and CDR2 SVGAGI. Trimming stripped 4 bases from V and 4 bases from J, with 13 bases between. CDR3 nucleotide sequence: TGTGCCAGCAGTTTCTCAGGACAAACCACTGAAGCTTTCTTT. Its protein product is CASSFSGQTTEAFF.

V gene TRBV7-9 combines with J gene TRBJ2-2; the D gene is possibly TRBD1 (6 bases). Trimming took 5 bases from V and 3 from J, leaving 19 bases between them. The germline gives CDR1 SEHNR, CDR2 FQNEAQ (reference sequence). The CDR3 consists of 17 residues. Here the CDR3 DNA reads TGTGCCAGCAGCACCCGACCTCCGACAGGATACACCGGGGAGCTGTTTTTT. Translated: CASSTRPPTGYTGELFF. The variable domain in full, with the rest retrieved from reference TRBV7-9 and TRBJ2-2, is DTGVSQNPRHKITKRGQNVTFRCDPISEHNRLYWYRQTLGQGPEFLTYFQNEAQLEKSRLLSDRFSAERPKGSFSTLEIQRTEQGDSAMYLCASSTRPPTGYTGELFFGEGSRLTVL.

In this sample, this clone turned up a few times. The chain links TRBV6-5 to TRBJ1-6; possibly TRBD1 for D (6 bases). V was clipped by 2 bases and J by 6 bases, with 11 bases between them. This CDR3 comprises 15 residues. Germline V lookup: CDR1 MNHEY, CDR2 SVGAGI. The CDR3 DNA reads as TGTGCCAGCAGTTACAAGGGACACCCTAATTCACCCCTCCACTTT. It specifies CASSYKGHPNSPLHF.